One sample yielded the 13 T cell receptor beta chains listed below, sequenced in a study of CDR3 diversity in severe acne. TCRdb analysed the PCR reads with MiXCR anew, one entry per CDR3 protein. This repertoire shows approximately 79,000 distinct CDR3 sequences, about 48% found once; its top ten account for roughly a tenth. The sequencing input was blood. These receptor sequences come from a male donor in good health, serving as a control.

As for this clonotype: A much larger clone is a single base away; this may be a read error. The V call is TRBV25-1, the J call TRBJ1-5; 7 positions agree with TRBD1. The ends lost 6 bases at V and 4 bases at J; junction bases unmatched: 9. Germline CDR1 and CDR2: MGHDK and SYGVNS. CDR3 size: 15 residues. The CDR3 region is CASSFGTERNQPQHF. DNA of the CDR3: TGTGCCAGCAGCTTCGGGACAGAGAGGAATCAGCCCCAGCATTTT.

The table lists this clonotype with many counts. The V gene is TRBV6-1, the J gene TRBJ1-4; possible D gene TRBD1, 6 bases. The CDR3 covers 13 residues. Germline V gene sequence: CDR1 MNHNS, CDR2 SASEGT. The CDR3 loop is CVLGNRANEKLFF. In DNA form, the CDR3 reads TGTGTTCTAGGAAACAGGGCTAATGAAAAACTGTTTTTT.

The rearrangement uses TRBV20-1 and TRBJ1-3; TRBD1 is a possible D gene (5 bases). Germline-derived CDR1 and CDR2 are DFQATT and SNEGSKA (reference sequence). There are 15 residues in the CDR3. Trimming took off 6 bases at V and 4 bases at J, with 19 bases between the two ends. CDR3 DNA sequence: TGCAGTGCCTTTAGCCTTCAGGGAAAAGGAAACACCATATATTTT. It is translated as CSAFSLQGKGNTIYF.

In this sample, this clonotype turned up many times. The chain is built from TRBV12-5 and TRBJ1-1; D remains unclear. V shed 0 bases and J shed 7 bases, with 9 bases lying between them. Germline lookup yields CDR1 LGHNT and CDR2 FRNRAP. CDR3 length: 13 residues. CDR3 sequence: CASGLVLGSEAFF. The CDR3 coding sequence is TGTGCTAGTGGTTTGGTACTCGGCAGTGAAGCTTTCTTT.

As regards this clonotype: The junction shows a germline mismatch at one end, possibly a read error. This rearrangement joins TRBV7-6 to TRBJ2-7, with D perhaps matching TRBD1 or TRBD2 (5 bases each). The germline V gene encodes CDR1 SGHVS and CDR2 FNYEAQ. The CDR3 covers 15 residues. The CDR3 nucleotides are TGTGCCCGCAGCCTAGGGACGGATATTACCTACGAGCAGTACTTC. Its translation is CARSLGTDITYEQYF.

Many counts were recorded for this clonotype. The rearrangement links TRBV5-1 to TRBJ2-5; no clear D. Germline CDR1 reads SGHRS; CDR2 reads YFSETQ. The CDR3 extends over 14 amino acids. Trimming shortened V by 0 bases and J by 1 base, and 7 bases separated the two germline ends. The CDR3 protein is CASSLGPFQETQYF. The CDR3 coding sequence is TGCGCCAGCAGCTTGGGGCCATTCCAAGAGACCCAGTACTTC.

This rearrangement joins TRBV12-3 or TRBV12-4 to TRBJ1-1; 7 positions agree with TRBD1. V lost 5 bases and J lost 5; bases outside the gene matches: 11. There are 15 residues in the CDR3. CDR3 protein: CASSPSRGRGTEAFF. The CDR3 nucleotides read TGTGCCAGCAGTCCGAGTAGGGGGCGAGGTACTGAAGCTTTCTTT.

This clonotype was counted ten times or more. This sequence joins TRBV12-3 or TRBV12-4 and TRBJ2-3, with a possible D match to TRBD2 (5 bases). The CDR3 has 13 residues. V was pared by 6 bases and J by 4 bases, with 11 bases between. The CDR3 protein is CASSLRGSDTQYF. The CDR3 nucleotides read TGTGCCAGCAGCCTTAGAGGGTCAGATACGCAGTATTTT.

This clonotype has more than one count but fewer than ten. The chain has TRBV28 and TRBJ1-1; D is uncertain. Looked up from germline, CDR1 is MDHEN and CDR2 is SYDVKM. The length of the CDR3 is 12 residues. Trimming pared 5 bases from V and 1 base from J, leaving 5 bases between. The CDR3 DNA reads as TGTGCCAGCAGTACAGCGAACACTGAAGCTTTCTTT. Translating gives CASSTANTEAFF. The full variable domain, with the rest looked up from reference TRBV28 and TRBJ1-1, is DVKVTQSSRYLVKRTGEKVFLECVQDMDHENMFWYRQDPGLGLRLIYFSYDVKMKEKGDIPEGYSVSREKKERFSLILESASTNQTSMYLCASSTANTEAFFGQGTRLTVV.

This clonotype was seen many times. This chain uses TRBV6-5 with TRBJ1-2; perhaps TRBD1 as D (6 bases). The germline V gene encodes CDR1 MNHEY and CDR2 SVGAGI. V shed 2 bases and J shed 4 bases, with 11 bases lying between them. This CDR3 spans 14 amino acids. CDR3 loop: CASSYNRDSYGYTF. CDR3 DNA sequence: TGTGCCAGCAGTTACAACAGGGATAGCTATGGCTACACCTTC.

The sample holds a few counts of this clonotype. The chain combines TRBV12-3 or TRBV12-4 with TRBJ1-5; D uncertain. V was pared by 4 bases and J by 2 bases, with 12 bases between. The CDR3 totals 15 residues. The DNA for the CDR3 is TGTGCCAGCAGTTCTCATGGGTTCGGCAATCAGCCCCAGCATTTT. As protein: CASSSHGFGNQPQHF.

The genes are TRBV29-1 and TRBJ2-7, with D possibly being TRBD2 (7 bases). CDR3 length: 14 residues. The V end lost 4 bases, the J end lost 1 base, and 14 bases lay between the germline ends. The V gene's germline CDR1 is SQVTM and CDR2 ANQGSEA. CDR3 sequence (DNA): TGCAGCGTTGTACCCGGGGGGCCATCCTACGAGCAGTACTTC. It yields the protein CSVVPGGPSYEQYF.

The chain employs TRBV20-1 and TRBJ2-1, with 8 bases lining up with TRBD2. The germline CDR1 and CDR2 sequences are DFQATT and SNEGSKA (reference sequence). This CDR3 comprises 15 residues. The V segment lost 2 bases and the J segment 9 bases; nucleotides outside the gene matches: 12. CDR3 region: CSARRQNTGRGEQFF. The CDR3 bases are TGCAGTGCTAGACGACAGAACACCGGGAGGGGTGAGCAGTTCTTC.